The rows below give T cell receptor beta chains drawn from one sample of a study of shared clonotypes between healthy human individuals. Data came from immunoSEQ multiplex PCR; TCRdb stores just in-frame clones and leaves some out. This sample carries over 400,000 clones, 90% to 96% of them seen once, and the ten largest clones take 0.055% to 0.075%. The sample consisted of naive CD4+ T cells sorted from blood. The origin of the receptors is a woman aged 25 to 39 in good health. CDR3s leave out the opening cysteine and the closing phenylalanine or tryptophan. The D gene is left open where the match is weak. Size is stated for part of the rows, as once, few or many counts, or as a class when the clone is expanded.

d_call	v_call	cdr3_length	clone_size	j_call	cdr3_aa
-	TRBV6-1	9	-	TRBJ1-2	ASTRALGYT
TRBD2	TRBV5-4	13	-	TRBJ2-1	ASSSLAGVTNEQF
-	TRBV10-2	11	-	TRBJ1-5	ASTGGGNQPQH
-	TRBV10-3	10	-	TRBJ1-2	AITGEGYGYT
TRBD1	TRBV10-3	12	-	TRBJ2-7	AISTGTGYYEQY
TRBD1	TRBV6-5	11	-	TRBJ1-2	ASSPDREYGYT
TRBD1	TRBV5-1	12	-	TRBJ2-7	ASSLGQGVYEQY
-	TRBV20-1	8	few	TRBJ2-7	SVDSYEQY
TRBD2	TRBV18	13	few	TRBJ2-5	ASSPPAGVGETQY
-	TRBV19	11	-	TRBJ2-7	ASSSDILREQY
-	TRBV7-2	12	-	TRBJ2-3	ASSLAGGTDTQY
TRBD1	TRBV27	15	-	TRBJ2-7	ASSPQSGQYSPYEQY
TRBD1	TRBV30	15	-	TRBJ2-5	AWSPPPTGVNTETQY
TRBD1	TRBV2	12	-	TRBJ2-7	ASSGQGASSEQY
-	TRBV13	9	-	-	ASSLVHEQY
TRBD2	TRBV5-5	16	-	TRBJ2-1	ASSTRTSGRWSYNEQF
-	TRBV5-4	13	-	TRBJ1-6	ASSPAPTVDSPLH
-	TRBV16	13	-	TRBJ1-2	ASSQYENRDYGYT
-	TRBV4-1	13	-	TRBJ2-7	ASSKGTRESYEQY
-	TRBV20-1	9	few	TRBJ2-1	SASHYNEQF
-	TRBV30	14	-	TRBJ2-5	AWSVGLADDQETQY
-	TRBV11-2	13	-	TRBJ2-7	ASSLGPAAAYEQY
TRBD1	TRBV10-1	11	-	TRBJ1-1	ASGDRGPAEAF
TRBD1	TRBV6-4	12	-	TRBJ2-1	ASSDGQGYNEQF
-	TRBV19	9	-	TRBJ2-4	ASSIGNIQY
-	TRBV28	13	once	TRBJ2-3	ASSWTPTSTDTQY
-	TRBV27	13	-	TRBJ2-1	ASTPGSFSYNEQF
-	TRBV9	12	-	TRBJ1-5	ASSPNRAGEPQH
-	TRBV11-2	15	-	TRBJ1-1	ASSLASGGGMNTEAF
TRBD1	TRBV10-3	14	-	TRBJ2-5	AISESIRDSQETQY
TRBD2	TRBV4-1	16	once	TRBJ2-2	ASSQVLAGGPDTGELF
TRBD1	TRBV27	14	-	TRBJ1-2	ASSLRRDRSNYGYT
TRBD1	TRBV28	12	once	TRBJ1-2	ASSQGGAIYGYT
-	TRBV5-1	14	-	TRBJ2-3	ASSSHTNQVTDTQY
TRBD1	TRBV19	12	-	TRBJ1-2	ASTRTGTSYGYT
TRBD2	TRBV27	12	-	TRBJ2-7	ASRTGTRLYEQY
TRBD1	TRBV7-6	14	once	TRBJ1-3	ASSLGQGRSGNTIY
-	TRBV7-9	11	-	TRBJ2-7	ASSLGGPGEQY
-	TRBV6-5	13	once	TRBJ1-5	ASSYSVTGHQPQH
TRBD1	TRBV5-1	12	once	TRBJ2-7	ASSFGQGPYEQY